Below are 4 T cell receptor beta chains sequenced from a single sample in a study of immune evolution from preneoplasia to lung adenocarcinoma. Produced via immunoSEQ multiplex PCR; TCRdb's table is partial and in-frame only. Of about 10,000 clones in the sample, more than 75% were seen once. The specimen sequenced was FFPE invasive lung adenocarcinoma tissue. These TCRs come from a person aged 65 to 85 with invasive lung adenocarcinoma. Some clones in this sample may be carry-over from other donors' samples.

The chain uses TRBV29-1 and TRBJ1-2; the D is unclear. Germline CDR1 is SQVTM and CDR2 is ANQGSEA. The ends were cut back, 1 base at V and 6 bases at J, with 9 bases in the middle. This CDR3 comprises 12 residues. CDR3 residues: CSVEGWVDGYTF. CDR3 in DNA: TGCAGCGTTGAAGGGTGGGTAGATGGCTACACCTTC.

On this clone: The junction does not match germline at one end; this may be a read error. The chain links TRBV7-7 to TRBJ2-2; 7 positions agree with TRBD1. This CDR3 spans 13 amino acids. Germline CDR1 and CDR2: SSHAT and FNYEAQ (reference sequence). The CDR3 region is CASRQGYTGELFF. The CDR3 nucleotides read TGTGCTAGCAGACAGGGTTACACCGGGGAGCTGTTTTTT.

The CDR3 nucleotides are TGTGCCAGCAGCGTATCTGGGACATCTAGCAGCGTCCAGCATTTT. This translates into CASSVSGTSSSVQHF. This chain joins TRBV9 and TRBJ1-5; D is perhaps TRBD1 (6 bases). The CDR3 length is 15 residues. V shed 1 base and J shed 12 bases, with 20 bases lying between them. Germline assignment: CDR1 SGDLS and CDR2 YYNGEE.

The chain links TRBV5-1 to TRBJ1-1, with a weak D call TRBD1 (5 bases). Germline loops: CDR1 SGHRS, CDR2 YFSETQ. This CDR3 has 13 amino acids. Trimming removed 3 bases from V and 9 bases from J, with 15 bases in between. CDR3 in DNA: TGCGCCAGCAGCTCCGAGGGGCCCGGACAAGCTTTCTTT. Amino acids: CASSSEGPGQAFF.